This T cell receptor (beta chain) is drawn from a study of cytomegalovirus exposure and HLA in healthy donors (TCRdb year 2017). The study in broad terms: According to an earlier analysis of a few hundred of the donors, roughly 180 million T cells yielded 120 million or so unique TCR beta sequences and more than 250 Gb of sequence data. Roughly 300 gigabases of sequencing data and 75 million to 85 million unique TCR sequences made up an early release that covered roughly 670 HLA-typed donors. Of the approximately 400 genotyped donors, 65% to 90% fell in the genetic ancestry cluster associated with self-reported Caucasian donors. The study aimed to test whether signatures of past pathogen exposure could be identified by cataloging public T cell receptors. The T cell repertoires of 666 subjects were profiled by immunosequencing and related to cytomegalovirus serostatus. A separate validation cohort of approximately 120 different subjects was used in addition to the roughly 670-subject first cohort. High-throughput TCR immunosequencing, statistical association of individual TCRs with disease status, and machine learning were combined to predict cytomegalovirus infection status. A later analysis re-analyzed previously published TCR beta repertoires from roughly 630 donors and added high-resolution HLA genotyping to study TCR occurrence patterns. In the later analysis, no new phenotypic data were used to find candidate immune exposures; instead, reliance was placed on TCR beta sequences and their occurrence across donors. An earlier analysis of some 500 of the donors applied high-throughput TCR beta sequencing to assess whether each TCR beta V gene segment acted as functional or pseudogenic. Donor age, sex, ethnicity and CMV serostatus were compiled together with the repertoire data. A later genetic analysis used genome-wide SNP genotypes for 398 of the 666 donors, treating that subset as a discovery cohort. Every repertoire in the discovery cohort had been generated on one and the same sequencing platform. HLA typing included class I and class II loci at four-digit resolution. The number of donors typed differed by locus, with about 629-630 for A, B, C, DRB1 and DQB1, over 500 for DQA1, 606 for DPA1, and 450 to 480 for DPB1. Four to six DR-DQ haplotypes were handled as single units for association and clustering, since linkage in the cohort was strong. On average, roughly 240,000 unique TCR beta nucleotide sequences were sequenced per donor among 300 to 500 genotyped donors of the cohort, with roughly 18% of those sequences being non-productive.

Paper-wide results and their limitations: Roughly uniform sequencing depth across donors was assumed in presence/absence analyses, although this assumption may not hold. Because the 87-base-pair reads could not distinguish some IMGT-functional V segments, including TRBV6-2 and TRBV6-3, those segments were excluded. Correlated functional status among segregating V segments might reflect linkage disequilibrium, but an unknown experimental factor could not be ruled out. According to a later analysis, TCR association rates differed among HLA loci, with DRB1 alleles showing the most associated TCRs and HLA-C alleles showing the fewest. CMV serostatus was the only immune exposure information available for the cohort. V-gene and J-gene trimming of TCR beta chains was associated with a missense DCLRE1C variant in a later genetic analysis, and the association was replicated in an independent cohort. In vitro tests confirmed that a few of the cytomegalovirus-associated TCR beta chains recognize cytomegalovirus antigens. An earlier analysis of around 500 of the donors showed that most TCR beta V segments appeared in productive rearrangements either about 87% or about 30% of the time, which broadly matched IMGT annotations. Strong co-occurrence of HLA alleles, especially DR and DQ, made assigning TCR associations to individual alleles difficult. According to a later analysis, parvovirus B19, influenza, CMV and Epstein-Barr virus appeared linked to several top co-occurrence clusters. The authors suggested that the approach could potentially be extended to other disease states and immunological phenotypes. A further reported finding was that TCR beta sequences accurately predicted the HLA-A and HLA-B alleles for most subjects in the first cohort. The earlier analysis of 587 of the donors excluded some 16 rarely observed V segments, including chromosome 9 orphons, because counts were too low. In a later analysis, most CMV-associated TCR beta chains were found to appear HLA-restricted, with HLA associations seemingly driven largely by CMV exposure. In a later analysis, HLA-associated TCR beta chains showed more clonal expansion and lower generation probabilities than non-associated chains that were equally common. In the study, around 160 TCR beta chains were listed as associated with cytomegalovirus. In this cohort, only TCR beta chains were sequenced, and detectable features were limited by the absence of alpha or paired-chain data. Cytomegalovirus status was reported to be diagnosed by the classifier with high specificity and sensitivity in both the original and validation cohorts. Across donors, most TCR sequences were observed very rarely, whereas some public TCRs were present in many individuals. At a false discovery rate of 0.05, a later analysis linked 16,000 or so TCR beta sequences to specific HLA alleles. Because HLA typing was missing for some donors at each locus, association tests included only the typed subset. In a later genetic analysis, fewer N-insertions in productive TCRs were reported among donors in an Asian-associated ancestry cluster than the roughly 700-donor mean. A cluster of highly shared sequence variants was judged likely to represent a technical artifact of the sequencing pipeline.

Library creation used the immunoSEQ multiplex PCR assay. For the multiplex PCR, a mixture combining 60 forward primers for TCR Vbeta segments and 13 reverse primers for TCR Jbeta segments was used. The CDR3 region of rearranged TCR beta genes was amplified from genomic DNA by a multiplex PCR assay. On the Illumina HiSeq System, the amplified TCR beta libraries were sequenced as 87-base-pair reads. In the authors' own workflow: Across the 500 to 750 repertoires, a later analysis counted tens of millions of unique TCR beta chains, 9 million to 14 million of which were shared by at least two donors. Raw reads were error-corrected and collapsed into unique sequences by a nearest-neighbor algorithm in which closely related sequences were merged to remove PCR and sequencing errors. CDR3 sequences were aligned to IMGT reference sequences to assign V, D and J gene segments. Each retained sequence needed at least a six-nucleotide match to both a V gene segment and a J gene segment. A rearrangement counted as productive if the CDR3 had no stop codons and remained in frame with V and J, and every other rearrangement counted as non-productive. Following IMGT convention, CDR3 was defined as the stretch from the second conserved V-encoded cysteine to the conserved J-encoded phenylalanine. Sequences without an unambiguous match to a single V gene segment were excluded from the earlier analysis of several hundred of the donors. In an earlier analysis of 450 to 750 of the donors, a V segment was called functional when productive rearrangements were above 56.7%, and segregating when the standard deviation between donors exceeded 5%. A statistical classification framework was built for diagnosing cytomegalovirus status from the catalog of TCR beta chain sequences. In a later analysis, V and J genes were assigned by comparing TCR nucleotide sequences against IMGT/GENE-DB human TR gene sequences. The TCRdist pipeline was used in a later analysis to assign CDR3 sequences and most-parsimonious VDJ recombination scenarios. In a later analysis, each TCR beta chain was defined by its CDR3 amino acid sequence together with its V-gene family, and reads lacking a unique V-gene family were excluded. In a later analysis, around 600 highly shared, low-generation-probability nucleotide sequences were removed to address suspected cross-contamination and a sequencing artifact. For each public chain, a later analysis derived a clonal expansion index from normalized ranks of inferred template counts within each repertoire. Generation probabilities in a later analysis came from a VDJ recombination model fitted to out-of-frame rearrangements, and those results were checked against IGoR. A later analysis scored TCR-TCR, TCR-HLA and TCR-CMV co-occurrence with hypergeometric tests, applying a repertoire-size bias correction to TCR pairs. In a later analysis, false discovery rates were estimated by permuting HLA or CMV assignments 20 times. A later analysis grouped co-occurring TCRs with DBSCAN, adding TCRdist sequence similarity when clustering within HLA-allele-positive subsets. Repertoires with fewer than 30,000 or more than 120,000 public chains were left out of co-occurrence clustering, as were five repertoires with anomalous nucleotide sharing. The table was pulled from immuneACCESS by TCRdb, which kept in-frame rearrangements only. Such tables lose some clones; where checked, under half of the loss comes from unresolved V genes, and the rest has no known cause. Clone size and V and J calls were adopted from that table, with D and trimming inferred from the DNA. For this sample there are around 100,000 clones; 74% appear just once. The ten largest clones add up to around 5% of the sample.

The cohort was made up of several hundred healthy bone marrow donors. At the time of sampling, all cohort members were nominally healthy, though unrecorded immune exposures were likely present. The donor tested CMV seropositive and was one of the 289 seropositive cohort members. A peripheral blood sample was collected from each donor, and TCR beta sequencing was performed on peripheral blood mononuclear cells. The Qiagen DNeasy Blood Extraction Kit was used to extract genomic DNA from the blood cell samples. Clipping removes 6 bases from V and 4 bases from J, with 8 as the unmatched junction base count. Its CDR3 holds 15 amino acids, cysteine through phenylalanine. Of the read, only the CDR3 DNA is kept; its 45 bases are in frame from base 1. The CDR1 and CDR2 encoded by the germline V gene are MNHNS and SASEGT. About this clone: What this receptor recognizes is not known. Base qualities are missing; no much larger clone stands one base away.

This sequence uses TRBV6-1 and TRBJ2-1; TRBD1 matches 8 bases in the middle. The sequence was collected from a man aged 30 to 39 in good health and CMV-seropositive. Material: PBMCs. The sequence in DNA is TGTGCCAGCAGCCCGCGGGACAGGTCTTACAATGAGCAGTTCTTC. Its protein reads: CASSPRDRSYNEQFF.